Each of the 28 T cell receptor beta chains below was sequenced from the same sample in a study of cytomegalovirus exposure and HLA in healthy donors. Sequenced by immunoSEQ multiplex PCR; TCRdb stores in-frame clones only, minus some. The sample shows some 150,000 clones, about 82% of them seen only once. The sequencing sample was made of PBMCs. These TCRs come from a human donor in good health.

The rearrangement uses TRBV19 and TRBJ2-4, with 8 bases lining up with TRBD2. V lost 5 bases, J lost 2 bases, and 8 bases stayed unmatched. The germline gives CDR1 LNHDA, CDR2 SQIVND (reference sequence). The CDR3 length is 16 residues. The CDR3 nucleotides are TGTGCCAGTAGTCTCTCGGGGGGGAGAACCAAAAACATTCAGTACTTC. Amino acid sequence: CASSLSGGRTKNIQYF.

The CDR3 nucleotides are TGTGCCAGCAGCGTAGGCCTCCAGGGTCCTCCCTTCTATGGCTACACCTTC. Translated: CASSVGLQGPPFYGYTF. The chain combines TRBV9 with TRBJ1-2; maybe TRBD1 (5 bases). V gave up 0 bases and J gave up 4 bases, with 19 bases separating them. Germline V gene lookup returns CDR1 SGDLS and CDR2 YYNGEE. This CDR3 has 17 amino acids.

The rearrangement links TRBV7-9 to TRBJ1-4; D not resolved. CDR3 length equals 13 residues. Deletions cut 5 bases from V and 0 bases from J, with 4 bases between. Germline lookup yields CDR1 SEHNR and CDR2 FQNEAQ (reference sequence). The CDR3 nucleotides are TGTGCCAGCAGCCAATCAACTAATGAAAAACTGTTTTTT. Amino acids: CASSQSTNEKLFF.

The chain employs TRBV15 and TRBJ1-2, with 8 bases matching TRBD1. After removal of 3 bases from V and 8 bases from J, the junction contained 14 bases not matched to a gene. The CDR3 runs to 16 residues. Per the germline V gene, CDR1 is LNHNV and CDR2 is YYDKDF (reference sequence). In DNA form, the CDR3 reads TGTGCCACCAGCAGGACGTCGGCAGGGGGCGCGAGGGGCTACACCTTC. This codes for CATSRTSAGGARGYTF.

The V call is TRBV6-1, the J call TRBJ1-1, with 8 bases fitting TRBD1. CDR3 length: 15 residues. Per the germline V gene, CDR1 is MNHNS and CDR2 is SASEGT. The V segment lost 5 bases and the J segment 4 bases; nucleotides outside the gene matches: 9. The CDR3 sequence is CASSTQQGVGTEAFF. CDR3 coding DNA: TGTGCCAGCAGTACTCAACAGGGGGTGGGCACTGAAGCTTTCTTT.

The chain is built from TRBV29-1 and TRBJ2-1, with 7 bases lining up with TRBD2. The V segment lost 0 bases and the J segment 3 bases; nucleotides outside the gene matches: 2. Germline V gene lookup returns CDR1 SQVTM and CDR2 ANQGSEA. The CDR3 has 14 residues. The CDR3 region is CSVEERERYNEQFF. In DNA form, the CDR3 reads TGCAGCGTTGAAGAGCGGGAGCGCTACAATGAGCAGTTCTTC.

The CDR3 DNA sequence: TGTGCCAGCAGCTTTAGCGGGGGGGCCGGGGAGACCCAGTACTTC. It specifies CASSFSGGAGETQYF. The genes are TRBV7-2 and TRBJ2-5; 11 bases map to TRBD2. The CDR3 totals 15 residues. CDR1 is SGHTA and CDR2 is FQGNSA in the germline V gene. The trim removed 3 bases at V and 5 bases at J, leaving 5 bases unmatched.

The chain joins TRBV6-6 to TRBJ2-4; D call uncertain. Trimming removed 8 bases at V and 0 bases at J, with 11 bases between. In germline, CDR1 is MNHNY, CDR2 SVGAGI (reference sequence). CDR3 size: 14 residues. CDR3 nucleotides: TGTGCCAGCGCCGAGATCCTAGCCAAAAACATTCAGTACTTC. Amino acids: CASAEILAKNIQYF.

The chain joins TRBV30 to TRBJ2-3; a weak D match, TRBD2 (6 bases). V shed 7 bases and J shed 0 bases, with 14 bases lying between them. CDR3 length equals 14 residues. The germline CDR1 and CDR2 sequences are GTSNPN and SVGIG (reference sequence). CDR3 region: CAYTGLTSTDTQYF. CDR3 coding DNA: TGTGCCTACACGGGACTCACTAGCACAGATACGCAGTATTTT.

V gene TRBV4-3 combines with J gene TRBJ1-1; D unclear. The ends were cut back, 0 bases at V and 1 base at J, with 12 bases in the middle. Germline V gene sequence: CDR1 LGHNA, CDR2 YSLEER. The CDR3 covers 16 residues. The CDR3 loop is CASSQDTLTENTEAFF. CDR3 DNA sequence: TGCGCCAGCAGCCAAGACACTTTGACTGAGAACACTGAAGCTTTCTTT.

The chain carries TRBV5-4 and TRBJ2-7; D ambiguous. The germline V gene encodes CDR1 SGHNT and CDR2 YYREEE (reference sequence). The CDR3 spans 14 residues. V was trimmed by 1 base and J by 5 bases, leaving 13 bases between them. The CDR3 coding sequence is TGTGCCAGCAGCTTGATAGGCAGGTTCAACGAGCAGTACTTC. Translated: CASSLIGRFNEQYF.

Remarks on this clone: The same CDR3 arises from other DNA sequences in this sample as well. CDR3 in amino acids: CASSTGQGNTEAFF. The DNA of the CDR3 is TGCGCCAGCAGCACGGGACAGGGCAACACTGAAGCTTTCTTT. The chain is built from TRBV5-1 and TRBJ1-1, with TRBD1 identical over 9 bases. Germline loops: CDR1 SGHRS, CDR2 YFSETQ. The CDR3 is 14 amino acids. V shed 4 bases, J shed 2 bases, and the junction held 3 bases outside the gene matches.

The V gene is TRBV18, the J gene TRBJ1-1, with 7 positions matching TRBD1. Germline assignment: CDR1 KGHSH and CDR2 LQKENI. V trimming: 3 bases; J trimming: 5 bases; junction bases outside the gene matches: 9. The CDR3 loop spans 15 amino acids. The CDR3 sequence is CASSPGNRGLTEAFF. The CDR3 DNA reads TGTGCCAGCTCACCGGGGAACAGGGGACTTACTGAAGCTTTCTTT. Filled out from reference TRBV18 and TRBJ1-1, the complete variable domain reads NAGVMQNPRHLVRRRGQEARLRCSPMKGHSHVYWYRQLPEEGLKFMVYLQKENIIDESGMPKERFSAEFPKEGPSILRIQQVVRGDSAAYFCASSPGNRGLTEAFFGQGTRLTVV.

J is TRBJ2-7 and V is TRBV27, with 10 nucleotides matching TRBD2. This CDR3 is 14 amino acids long. Unmatched junction bases numbered 4, after V lost 3 bases and J lost 5 bases. Germline CDR1 and CDR2: MNHEY and SMNVEV (reference sequence). The CDR3 DNA reads TGTGCCAGCAGTTTTAGCGGGAGGAGCAACGAGCAGTACTTC. Translated: CASSFSGRSNEQYF.

V and J are TRBV7-8 and TRBJ1-2; 10 nucleotides align to TRBD1. Trimming at V came to 4 bases and at J to 7 bases, leaving 6 bases not matched to a gene. This CDR3 is built from 14 residues. Germline V gene lookup returns CDR1 SGHVS and CDR2 FQNEAQ. CDR3 DNA: TGTGCCAGCAGCTGGGGACAGGGGCTTCTTGGCTACACCTTC. This encodes CASSWGQGLLGYTF.

This chain links TRBV28 with TRBJ1-1, with D perhaps TRBD1 (5 bases). Germline CDR1 MDHEN, CDR2 SYDVKM. Between the trimmed V and J ends, which lost 8 bases and 3 bases, there was a span of 7 bases. This CDR3 is 11 amino acids long. The CDR3 DNA sequence: TGTGCCAGCCGGGGGGACACTGAAGCTTTCTTT. Translated: CASRGDTEAFF.

This chain links TRBV19 with TRBJ2-3; D not resolved. Germline V gives CDR1 LNHDA, CDR2 SQIVND (reference sequence). The V gene lost 4 bases and the J gene lost 6 bases, with 5 bases spanning the gap. CDR3 size: 11 residues. Here the CDR3 DNA reads TGTGCCAGTAGTACTTTGGATACGCAGTATTTT. Translating gives CASSTLDTQYF.

The rearrangement links TRBV6-1 to TRBJ2-7; perhaps TRBD1 as D (5 bases). Germline loops: CDR1 MNHNS, CDR2 SASEGT. This CDR3 spans 12 amino acids. Deletions cut 7 bases from V and 2 bases from J, with 9 bases between. Here the CDR3 DNA reads TGTGCCAGCATTTCCAGGGCCTACGAGCAGTACTTC. Translated, it gives CASISRAYEQYF.

The chain couples TRBV19 to TRBJ2-3; weak D call: TRBD2 (5 bases). V was clipped by 10 bases and J by 6 bases, with 14 bases between them. CDR1 and CDR2 from the germline V gene are LNHDA and SQIVND (reference sequence). The CDR3 is 12 amino acids. The CDR3 nucleotides are TGTGCCACAAAGGACTTCTACGATACGCAGTATTTT. It yields the protein CATKDFYDTQYF.

The chain joins TRBV4-1 to TRBJ1-4; TRBD1 matches at 9 bases. CDR3 size: 16 residues. Germline-derived CDR1 and CDR2 are MGHRA and YSYEKL. Losses at the gene ends were 0 bases for V and 8 bases for J; bases not matched to a gene: 7. CDR3 in amino acids: CASSQEIRTGEEKLFF. In nucleotides, the CDR3 is TGCGCCAGCAGCCAAGAAATCCGGACAGGGGAGGAAAAACTGTTTTTT.

J is TRBJ2-7 and V is TRBV29-1; 12 nucleotides match TRBD2. Losses at the gene ends were 5 bases for V and 3 bases for J; bases not matched to a gene: 2. The germline CDR1 and CDR2 sequences are SQVTM and ANQGSEA. The CDR3 consists of 13 residues. The CDR3 reads CSVTSGRIYEQYF. As DNA, the CDR3 is TGCAGCGTTACTAGCGGGAGGATCTACGAGCAGTACTTC.

The rearrangement links TRBV2 to TRBJ2-6, with TRBD1 matching over 12 bases. In germline, CDR1 is SNHLY, CDR2 FYNNEI. Trimming took 5 bases from V and 4 from J; bases not matched to a gene: 6. This CDR3 has 17 amino acids. In nucleotides, the CDR3 is TGTGCCAGCAGTCCCGGGACAGGGGGCACAGGGGCCAACGTCCTGACTTTC. Translated, it gives CASSPGTGGTGANVLTF.

This clone has a handful of counts. The chain joins TRBV6-1 to TRBJ2-7; a weak D match, TRBD1 (5 bases). Trimming took off 6 bases at V and 3 bases at J, with 9 bases between the two ends. Germline V gene sequence: CDR1 MNHNS, CDR2 SASEGT. This CDR3 has 12 residues. The CDR3 DNA is TGTGCCAGCAGACCCCAGGGCTACGAGCAGTACTTC. It yields the protein CASRPQGYEQYF.

Only a few counts were recorded for this clone. The chain has TRBV5-4 and TRBJ1-2, with TRBD1 matching over 7 bases. This CDR3 is built from 14 residues. Trimming removed 2 bases from V and 2 bases from J; junction bases left unmatched: 3. From germline, CDR1 is SGHNT and CDR2 YYREEE (reference sequence). The chain's CDR3 is CASSFQGVNYGYTF. In DNA, the CDR3 is TGTGCCAGCAGCTTTCAGGGGGTCAACTATGGCTACACCTTC. Full variable domain (rest looked up from reference TRBV5-4 and TRBJ1-2): ETGVTQSPTHLIKTRGQQVTLRCSSQSGHNTVSWYQQALGQGPQFIFQYYREEENGRGNFPPRFSGLQFPNYSSELNVNALELDDSALYLCASSFQGVNYGYTFGSGTRLTVV.

The chain carries TRBV30 and TRBJ1-3, with 7 nucleotides matching TRBD1. V gave up 4 bases and J gave up 0 bases; unmatched junction bases: 9. The germline V gene has CDR1 GTSNPN and CDR2 SVGIG (reference sequence). This CDR3 region has 16 residues. The CDR3 region is CAWNPGQSFSGNTIYF. In DNA, the CDR3 is TGTGCCTGGAACCCGGGACAGTCCTTCTCTGGAAACACCATATATTTT.

This clone came up a few times. V is TRBV5-4 and J is TRBJ2-1; 8 bases are shared with TRBD2. The CDR3 is 13 amino acids. V dropped 4 bases and J dropped 6; count of bases not matched to a gene: 3. Germline V gives CDR1 SGHNT, CDR2 YYREEE (reference sequence). The CDR3 region has the DNA TGTGCCAGCAGCCGCACTAGCGGCAATGAGCAGTTCTTC. Its protein product is CASSRTSGNEQFF.

The chain's CDR3 is CAISETGPPGANVLTF. The DNA of the CDR3 is TGTGCCATCAGTGAGACAGGCCCCCCTGGGGCCAACGTCCTGACTTTC. The chain couples TRBV10-3 to TRBJ2-6; D might be TRBD1 (5 bases). The germline V gene has CDR1 ENHRY and CDR2 SYGVKD. The ends were cut back, 2 bases at V and 2 bases at J, with 10 bases in the middle. The CDR3 consists of 16 residues.

The V and J genes are TRBV28 and TRBJ1-2; D is unresolved. Trimming removed 7 bases at V and 4 bases at J, with 7 bases between. CDR1 is MDHEN and CDR2 is SYDVKM in the germline V gene. This CDR3 spans 11 amino acids. CDR3 in amino acids: CASTSRYGYTF. The CDR3 coding sequence is TGTGCCAGCACCTCCCGCTATGGCTACACCTTC.